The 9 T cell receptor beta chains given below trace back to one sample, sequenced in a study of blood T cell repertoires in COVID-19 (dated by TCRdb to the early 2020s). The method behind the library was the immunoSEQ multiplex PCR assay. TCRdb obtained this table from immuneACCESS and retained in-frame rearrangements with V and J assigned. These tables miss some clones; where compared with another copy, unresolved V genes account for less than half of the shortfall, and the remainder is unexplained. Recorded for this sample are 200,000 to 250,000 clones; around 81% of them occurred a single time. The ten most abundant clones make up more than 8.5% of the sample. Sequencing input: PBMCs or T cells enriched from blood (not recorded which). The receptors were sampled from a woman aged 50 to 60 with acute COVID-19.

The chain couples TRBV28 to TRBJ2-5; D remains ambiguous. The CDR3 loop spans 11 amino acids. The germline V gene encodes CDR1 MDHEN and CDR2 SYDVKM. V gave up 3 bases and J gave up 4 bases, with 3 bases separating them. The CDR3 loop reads CASSFRETQYF. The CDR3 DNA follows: TGTGCCAGCAGTTTCAGAGAGACCCAGTACTTC.

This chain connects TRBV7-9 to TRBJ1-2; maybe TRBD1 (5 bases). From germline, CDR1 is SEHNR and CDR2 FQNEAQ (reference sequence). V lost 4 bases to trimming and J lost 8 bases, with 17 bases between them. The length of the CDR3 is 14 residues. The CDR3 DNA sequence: TGTGCCAGCAGCTACCCACGGGGGGAAGAAGGCTACACCTTC. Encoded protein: CASSYPRGEEGYTF.

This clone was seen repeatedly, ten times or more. This CDR3 is CASRLSTSGELFF. The CDR3 coding sequence is TGTGCCAGCAGGTTATCCACTTCCGGGGAGCTGTTTTTT. V and J are TRBV7-2 and TRBJ2-2, with D hard to call. The germline V gene encodes CDR1 SGHTA and CDR2 FQGNSA. Trimming cost V 6 bases and J 6 bases, with 11 bases left between them. CDR3 size: 13 residues.

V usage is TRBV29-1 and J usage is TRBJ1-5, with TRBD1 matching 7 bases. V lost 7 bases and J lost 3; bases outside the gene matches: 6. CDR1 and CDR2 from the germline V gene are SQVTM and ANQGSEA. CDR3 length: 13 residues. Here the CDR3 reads CSAAGTDNQPQHF. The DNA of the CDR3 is TGCAGCGCTGCCGGGACAGACAATCAGCCCCAGCATTTT. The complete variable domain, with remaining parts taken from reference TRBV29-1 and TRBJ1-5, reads SAVISQKPSRDICQRGTSLTIQCQVDSQVTMMFWYRQQPGQSLTLIATANQGSEATYESGFVIDKFPISRPNLTFSTLTVSNMSPEDSSIYLCSAAGTDNQPQHFGDGTRLSIL.

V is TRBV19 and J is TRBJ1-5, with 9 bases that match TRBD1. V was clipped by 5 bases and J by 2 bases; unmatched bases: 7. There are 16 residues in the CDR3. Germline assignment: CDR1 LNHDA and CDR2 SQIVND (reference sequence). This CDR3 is CASSSRTGERNQPQHF. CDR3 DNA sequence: TGTGCCAGTAGTTCACGGACAGGGGAGCGCAATCAGCCCCAGCATTTT. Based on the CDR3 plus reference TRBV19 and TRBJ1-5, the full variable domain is DGGITQSPKYLFRKEGQNVTLSCEQNLNHDAMYWYRQDPGQGLRLIYYSQIVNDFQKGDIAEGYSVSREKKESFPLTVTSAQKNPTAFYLCASSSRTGERNQPQHFGDGTRLSIL.

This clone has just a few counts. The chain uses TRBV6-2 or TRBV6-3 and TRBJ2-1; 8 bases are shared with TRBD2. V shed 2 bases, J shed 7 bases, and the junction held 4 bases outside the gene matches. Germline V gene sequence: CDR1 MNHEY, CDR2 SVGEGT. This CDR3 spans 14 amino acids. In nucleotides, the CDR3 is TGTGCCAGCAGTTACGTGGCTAGCGGGAATGAGCAGTTCTTC. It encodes CASSYVASGNEQFF.

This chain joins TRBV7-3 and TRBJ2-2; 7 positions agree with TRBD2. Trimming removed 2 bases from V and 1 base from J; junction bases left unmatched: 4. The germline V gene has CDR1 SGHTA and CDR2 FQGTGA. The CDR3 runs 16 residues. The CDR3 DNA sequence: TGTGCCAGCAGCTTAGAGCGGGGCCAGAACACCGGGGAGCTGTTTTTT. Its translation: CASSLERGQNTGELFF.

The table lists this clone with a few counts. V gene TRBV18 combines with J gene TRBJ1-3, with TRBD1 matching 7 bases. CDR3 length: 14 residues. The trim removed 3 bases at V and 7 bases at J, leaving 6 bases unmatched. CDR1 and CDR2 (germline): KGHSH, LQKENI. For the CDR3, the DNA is TGTGCCAGCTCACCCTATGGGACAGACAACACCATATATTTT. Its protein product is CASSPYGTDNTIYF.

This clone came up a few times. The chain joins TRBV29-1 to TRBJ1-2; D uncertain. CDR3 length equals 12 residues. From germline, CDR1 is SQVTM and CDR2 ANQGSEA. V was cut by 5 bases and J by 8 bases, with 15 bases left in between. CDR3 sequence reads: CSVRDLERGYTF. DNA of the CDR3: TGCAGCGTTCGGGATCTCGAGCGCGGCTACACCTTC.